This TCR beta chain was found in a study of Ad26.COV2.S vaccination and SARS-CoV-2 variants. Study-level information: Participant was drawn from the COV1001 Ad26.COV2.S trial arm. By the intramuscular route, Ad26.COV2.S was given once, or twice 56 days apart. Study-level results: Vaccine and placebo groups showed comparable non-spike TCR breadth.

Profiled with immunoSEQ multiplex PCR; TCRdb holds only in-frame clones, not every one. The sample carries around 450,000 clones, 80% to 90% recorded once. Stated treatment: approximately 18 received Ad26.COV2.S at low or high dose, single or two shots; about 5 received placebo; per-sample allocation not given. Samples came from day 63 after the first vaccine or placebo injection. V was pared by 8 bases and J by 5 bases, with 20 bases between. The CDR3 extends over 15 amino acids. Germline assignment: CDR1 SEHNR and CDR2 FQNEAQ (reference sequence). This clone was detected once. Its antigen is not identified.

This TCR derives from a person between 18 and 60 years old who received the Ad26.COV2.S COVID-19 vaccine or a placebo. The sequences come from peripheral blood, collected in a trial of Ad26.COV2.S vaccine versus placebo. The rearrangement uses TRBV7-9 and TRBJ2-3; a weak D match, TRBD2 (5 bases). DNA for the CDR3: TGTGCCAGCCGCCATGGCAGGACTTTTGGAGATACGCAGTATTTT. It yields the protein CASRHGRTFGDTQYF. Using reference TRBV7-9 and TRBJ2-3 for the parts outside the CDR3, the full variable domain is DTGVSQNPRHKITKRGQNVTFRCDPISEHNRLYWYRQTLGQGPEFLTYFQNEAQLEKSRLLSDRFSAERPKGSFSTLEIQRTEQGDSAMYLCASRHGRTFGDTQYFGPGTRLTVL.